One T cell receptor beta chain is described in this entry. What it binds is unknown. J lost 4 bases, V lost 8 bases, and 10 bases had no gene match. CDR3 length equals 14 residues. CDR1 and CDR2 from the germline V gene are MNHNY and SVGAGI (reference sequence). This sample is drawn from a study of PD-1 blockade in classical Hodgkin lymphoma. Findings of the study overall: According to reports, newly diagnosed patients had lower baseline TCR diversity than healthy donors, and relapsed/refractory patients had lower baseline TCR diversity still. Baseline diversity was lower in partial responders and progressors than complete responders. Exclusion was applied to patients who started nivolumab under 1 year after ASCT. Unlike CD8+ TCR diversity, which did not rise significantly by C4D1, CD4+ TCR diversity did.

Each patient relapsed following autologous stem cell transplantation, and prior brentuximab vedotin exposure differed. The assay was immunoSEQ multiplex PCR, and TCRdb's table has in-frame clones only and misses some. The sample carries 130,000 to 150,000 clones, under 85% recorded once. The TCR comes from a human donor with classical Hodgkin lymphoma. The genes are TRBV6-6 and TRBJ1-2; 7 nucleotides agree with TRBD1. The sequencing used peripheral blood mononuclear cells (PBMCs), collected before the second cycle of nivolumab. The CDR3 nucleotides are TGTGCCAGCGCCCCTTCGAGACAGGGCTATGGCTACACCTTC. Translated: CASAPSRQGYGYTF.